Included here is one T cell receptor beta chain sequence, with context. Its cognate antigen is unknown. Repertoires were generated with immunoSEQ multiplex PCR, while TCRdb's copy carries only in-frame clones and drops some. Among about 100,000 clones listed, approximately 88% were seen once. These data originate in a study of T cell responses to AZD1222 COVID-19 vaccine. Study results and caveats: Vaccination with two AZD1222 doses was followed by a rise in Spike-specific TCR breadth and depth.

V lost 7 bases, J lost 6 bases, and 16 bases lay in between. This CDR3 region has 13 residues. Germline CDR1 is SGHTA and CDR2 is FQGNSA. This receptor was taken from an adult in good health. The sample consisted of peripheral blood, taken on day 0 of AZD1222 vaccination. This chain uses TRBV7-2 with TRBJ2-7, with D possibly called TRBD1 or TRBD2 (6 bases each). CDR3 amino acids: CASTSQGLFEQYF. The DNA of the CDR3 is TGTGCCAGCACCTCACAGGGACTTTTCGAGCAGTACTTC.